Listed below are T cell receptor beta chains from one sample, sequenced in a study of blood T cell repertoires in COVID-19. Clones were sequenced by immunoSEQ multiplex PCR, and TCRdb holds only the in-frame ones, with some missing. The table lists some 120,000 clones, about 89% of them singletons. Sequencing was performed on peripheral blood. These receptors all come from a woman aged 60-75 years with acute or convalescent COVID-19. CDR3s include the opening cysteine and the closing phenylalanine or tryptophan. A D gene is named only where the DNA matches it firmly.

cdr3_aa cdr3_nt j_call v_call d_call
CASSFSTTSGMGEFF TGCGCCAGCAGCTTCTCCACGACTAGCGGGATGGGGGAGTTCTTC TRBJ2-1 TRBV5-1 TRBD2
CASSSEGQSQETQYF TGTGCCAGCAGTTCCGAAGGACAGTCACAAGAGACCCAGTACTTC TRBJ2-5 TRBV27 -
CASSGEGNTIYF TGCGCCAGCAGCGGGGAGGGAAACACCATATATTTT TRBJ1-3 TRBV5-1 -
CASSSGTGGGSTEAFF TGTGCCAGCAGTTCCGGGACAGGGGGCGGGAGCACTGAAGCTTTCTTT TRBJ1-1 TRBV27 TRBD1
CASSLMGQGTGQPQHF TGCGCCAGCAGCTTGATGGGACAGGGGACGGGACAGCCCCAGCATTTT TRBJ1-5 TRBV5-1 TRBD1
CASSWTGAQDQPQHF TGCGCCAGCAGTTGGACAGGGGCGCAGGATCAGCCCCAGCATTTT TRBJ1-5 TRBV10-2 TRBD1
CASSRRDIPGAYGYTF TGTGCCAGCAGCCGTCGGGACATCCCCGGGGCCTATGGCTACACCTTC TRBJ1-2 TRBV3-1/TRBV3-2 -
CASSTAVWAGYTF TGTGCCAGTAGTACGGCCGTTTGGGCTGGCTACACCTTC TRBJ1-2 TRBV19 -
CASSLSGQAYNEQFF TGTGCCAGCAGCTTGTCGGGACAGGCCTACAATGAGCAGTTCTTC TRBJ2-1 TRBV5-5 TRBD1
CAWSVFGYSYNEQFF TGTGCCTGGAGTGTTTTCGGGTACTCCTACAATGAGCAGTTCTTC TRBJ2-1 TRBV30 -
CATSRTPVVAGGPRGDTQYF TGTGCCACCAGCAGAACCCCCGTAGTAGCGGGAGGGCCGCGGGGGGATACGCAGTATTTT TRBJ2-3 TRBV15 TRBD2